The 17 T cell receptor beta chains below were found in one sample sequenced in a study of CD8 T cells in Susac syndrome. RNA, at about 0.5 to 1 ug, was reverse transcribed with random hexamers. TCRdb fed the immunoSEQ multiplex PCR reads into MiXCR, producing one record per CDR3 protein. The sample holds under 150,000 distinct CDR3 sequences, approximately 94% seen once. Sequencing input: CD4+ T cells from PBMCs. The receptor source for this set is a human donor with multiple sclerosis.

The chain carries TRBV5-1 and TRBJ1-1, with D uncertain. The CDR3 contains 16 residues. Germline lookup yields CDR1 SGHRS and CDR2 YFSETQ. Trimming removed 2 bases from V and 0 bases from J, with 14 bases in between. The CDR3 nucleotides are TGCGCCAGCAGCTTCCCAATTGGGCCCATGAACACTGAAGCTTTCTTT. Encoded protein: CASSFPIGPMNTEAFF.

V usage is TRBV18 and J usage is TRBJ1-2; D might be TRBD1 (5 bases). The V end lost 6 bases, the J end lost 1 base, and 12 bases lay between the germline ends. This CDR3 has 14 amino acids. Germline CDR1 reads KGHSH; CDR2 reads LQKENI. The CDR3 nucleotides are TGTGCCAGCTCGGTTGACAGCGGTAACTATGGCTACACCTTC. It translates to CASSVDSGNYGYTF.

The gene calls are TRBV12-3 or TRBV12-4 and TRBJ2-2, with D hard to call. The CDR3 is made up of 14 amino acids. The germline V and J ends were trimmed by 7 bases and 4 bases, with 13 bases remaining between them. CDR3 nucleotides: TGTGCCAGCACCCCCTTGGACGGCACCGGGGAGCTGTTTTTT. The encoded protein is CASTPLDGTGELFF.

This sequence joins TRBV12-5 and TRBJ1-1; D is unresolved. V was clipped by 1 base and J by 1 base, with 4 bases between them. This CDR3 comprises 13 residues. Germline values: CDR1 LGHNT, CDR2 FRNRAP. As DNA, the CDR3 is TGTGCTAGTGGTTTGGACCCGAACACTGAAGCTTTCTTT. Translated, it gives CASGLDPNTEAFF.

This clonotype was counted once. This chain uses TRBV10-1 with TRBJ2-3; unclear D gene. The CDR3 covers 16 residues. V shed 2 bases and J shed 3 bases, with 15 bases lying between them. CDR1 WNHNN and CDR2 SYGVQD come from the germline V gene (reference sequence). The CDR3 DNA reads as TGCGCCAGCAGTGAGCCCTTAAGGGAAAGGACAGATACGCAGTATTTT. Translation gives CASSEPLRERTDTQYF.

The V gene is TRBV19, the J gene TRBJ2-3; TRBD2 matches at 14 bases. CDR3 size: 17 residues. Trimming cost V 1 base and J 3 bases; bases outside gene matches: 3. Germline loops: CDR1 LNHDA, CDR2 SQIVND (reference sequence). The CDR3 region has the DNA TGTGCCAGTAGTATAGGGGGGACTAGCGGGAGAACAGATACGCAGTATTTT. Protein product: CASSIGGTSGRTDTQYF.

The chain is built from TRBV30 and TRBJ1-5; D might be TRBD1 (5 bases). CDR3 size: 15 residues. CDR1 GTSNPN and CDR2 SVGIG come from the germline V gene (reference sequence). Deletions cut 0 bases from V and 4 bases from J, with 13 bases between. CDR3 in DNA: TGTGCCTGGAGTGTCCTGCGGGGCCCAAATCAGCCCCAGCATTTT. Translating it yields CAWSVLRGPNQPQHF.

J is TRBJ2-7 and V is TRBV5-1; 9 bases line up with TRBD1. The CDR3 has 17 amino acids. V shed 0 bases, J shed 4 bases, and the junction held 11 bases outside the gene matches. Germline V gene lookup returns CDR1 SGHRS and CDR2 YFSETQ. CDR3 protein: CASSLDPWATGGYEQYF. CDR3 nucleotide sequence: TGCGCCAGCAGCTTGGATCCCTGGGCGACAGGGGGTTACGAGCAGTACTTC.

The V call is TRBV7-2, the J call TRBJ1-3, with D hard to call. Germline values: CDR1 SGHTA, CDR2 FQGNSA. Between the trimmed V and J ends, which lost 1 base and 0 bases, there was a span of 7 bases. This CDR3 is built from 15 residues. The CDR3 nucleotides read TGTGCCAGCAGCTTAGGCCCTGGCTCTGGAAACACCATATATTTT. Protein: CASSLGPGSGNTIYF.

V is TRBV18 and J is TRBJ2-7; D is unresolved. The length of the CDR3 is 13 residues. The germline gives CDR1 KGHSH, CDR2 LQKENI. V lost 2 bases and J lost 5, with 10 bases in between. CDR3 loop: CASSPYVSNEQYF. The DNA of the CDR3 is TGTGCCAGCTCACCATATGTGAGCAACGAGCAGTACTTC.

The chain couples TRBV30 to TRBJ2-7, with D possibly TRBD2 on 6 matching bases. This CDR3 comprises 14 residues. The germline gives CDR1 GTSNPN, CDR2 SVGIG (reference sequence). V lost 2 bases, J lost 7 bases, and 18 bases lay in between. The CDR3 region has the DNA TGTGCCTGGAGTTACCCGGGAGTAGGTGCGGAGCAGTACTTC. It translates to CAWSYPGVGAEQYF.

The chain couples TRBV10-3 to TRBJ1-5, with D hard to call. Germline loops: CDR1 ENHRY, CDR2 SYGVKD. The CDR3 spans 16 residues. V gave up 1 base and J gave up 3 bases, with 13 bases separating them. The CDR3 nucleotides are TGTGCCATCAGTGAGTGGGCCATTTCTCCCAATCAGCCCCAGCATTTT. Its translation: CAISEWAISPNQPQHF.

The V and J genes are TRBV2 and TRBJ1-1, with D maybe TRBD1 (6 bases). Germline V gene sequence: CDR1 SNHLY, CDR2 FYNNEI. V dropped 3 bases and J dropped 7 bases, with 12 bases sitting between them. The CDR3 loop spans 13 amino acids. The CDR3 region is CASSEGRGIEAFF. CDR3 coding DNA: TGTGCCAGCAGTGAGGGCAGGGGCATTGAAGCTTTCTTT.

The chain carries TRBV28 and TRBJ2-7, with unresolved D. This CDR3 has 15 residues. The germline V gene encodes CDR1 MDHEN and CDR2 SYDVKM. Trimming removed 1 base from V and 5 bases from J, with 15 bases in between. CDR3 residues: CASSLYRRRAHEQYF. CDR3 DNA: TGTGCCAGCAGTTTATACCGGCGAAGGGCCCACGAGCAGTACTTC.

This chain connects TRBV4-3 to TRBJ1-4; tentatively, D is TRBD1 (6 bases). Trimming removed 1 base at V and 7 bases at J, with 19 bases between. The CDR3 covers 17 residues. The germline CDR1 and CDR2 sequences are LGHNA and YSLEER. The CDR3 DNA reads TGCGCCAGCAGCCAAGGGGGGGCGAGTTGGGGTCTTGAAAAACTGTTTTTT. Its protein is CASSQGGASWGLEKLFF.

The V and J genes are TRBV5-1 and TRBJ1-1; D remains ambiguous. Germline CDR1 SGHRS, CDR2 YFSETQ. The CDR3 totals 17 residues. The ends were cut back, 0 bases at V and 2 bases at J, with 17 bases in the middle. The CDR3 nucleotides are TGCGCCAGCAGCTTGGGTGGAGGGCCAGGACTAAACACTGAAGCTTTCTTT. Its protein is CASSLGGGPGLNTEAFF.

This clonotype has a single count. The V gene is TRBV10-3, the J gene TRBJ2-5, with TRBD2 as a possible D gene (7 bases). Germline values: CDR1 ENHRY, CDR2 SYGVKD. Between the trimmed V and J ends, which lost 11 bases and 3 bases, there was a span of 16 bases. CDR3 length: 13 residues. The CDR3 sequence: CAARGRGEETQYF. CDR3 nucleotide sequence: TGTGCCGCCCGAGGGAGGGGGGAAGAGACCCAGTACTTC.